The entry that follows covers one T cell receptor beta chain sequence. Its antigen is unidentified. The data were obtained in a study of CD8 T cells in Susac syndrome. Reverse transcription used 0.5 to 1 ug RNA and random hexamers. An immunoSEQ multiplex PCR amplified TCR beta CDR3 over 54 Vbeta and 13 Jbeta. One entry per CDR3 protein, called by TCRdb with MiXCR from the immunoSEQ multiplex PCR reads. The profile covers approximately 280,000 distinct CDR3 sequences, with about 85% appearing a single time and around 0.11% taken by the ten largest. TEMRA cells were FACS-enriched and CD8+ and CD4+ T cells negatively isolated. General study findings and limits: The study admitted that it had a relatively small number of individuals in its TCR sequencing and HLA analysis.

The receptor was isolated from a human donor with multiple sclerosis. The sample consisted of CD8+ T cells from PBMCs.

DNA of the CDR3: TGTGCCAGCAGTTTATTCGGGAGGGAGCAGTACTTC. It specifies CASSLFGREQYF. This chain joins TRBV12-3 or TRBV12-4 and TRBJ2-7, with 7 nucleotides matching TRBD2. The junction had 2 bases not matched to a gene; V was cut back by 2 bases and J by 7 bases. The CDR3 loop spans 12 amino acids.